This T cell receptor beta chain was identified during a study of shared clonotypes between healthy human individuals (dated by TCRdb to 2019 to 2021). With respect to the entire study: Three men and two women, aged 18 to 49 years, made up the cohort. To estimate repertoire size and how much clonotypes are shared between individuals, the study performed deep sequencing of blood TCR repertoires from about five healthy adults. Per donor, leukapheresis produced somewhere between about 0.8 and 9.5 billion PBMCs. For each donor, CD4 naive and CD4 memory were each given three plates, CD8 naive was given two plates, and CD8 memory was given one plate. Different laboratories and diverse techniques were used to prepare libraries and sequence TCR repertoires, to increase sequencing depth and limit assay-specific biases.

Using the deep immunoSEQ assay, multiplex PCR amplified TCR CDR3 regions from genomic DNA. Extracted genomic DNA from each cell subset was distributed evenly across all wells of several immunoSEQ 96-well plates, and each plate was treated as a replicate. For sorted subsets, each replicate PCR was loaded with roughly 190 ng genomic DNA, equivalent to approximately 33,000 T cell genomes. Purified libraries were quantified with a Qubit 3.0 fluorometer, sized on a Bioanalyzer 2100, and re-quantified with the KAPA Library Quantification kit. Every immunoSEQ 96-well plate was sequenced on a dedicated single-read 150-cycle Illumina NextSeq 550 flow cell. In the authors' own workflow: Because the immunoSEQ output included only junctional sequences and no quality scores, the filtering could not be the same as the filtering used for full-length reads. To assign V/J genes and CDR3, sequences were annotated against IMGT germline references using PyIR, a Python wrapper for IgBLAST v1.9. Any read was removed if the V/J assignment was weak (E-value above 1e-6), the CDR3 was missing, or the read contained stop codons, out-of-frame junctions, or ambiguous translated residues. V3J clonotypes were defined as sequences sharing the same inferred V gene, J gene, and CDR3 amino acid sequence. Percentage overlap between repertoires was computed as shared unique clonotypes divided by the size of the smaller repertoire. RTK rarefaction, the Chao1 estimator, and Recon v2.1 estimates of unobserved clonotypes were used to assess repertoire richness. Generation probabilities were computed with OLGA for all TCRbeta clonotypes obtained by the gDNA method from a handful of donors. What TCRdb holds here is the immuneACCESS table cut down to in-frame rearrangements. Part of the clones is not present; checked against another copy, under half of the missing clones reflect an unresolved V gene, and the others are unexplained. V, J and clone size are taken as reported in that table, and D and trimming were inferred from the DNA itself. Counted in this sample were roughly 2 million clones; less than 95% of them appeared once. About 1.1% of the sample is held by the ten biggest clonotypes.

As for this clone: This clone's antigen is unknown. Base qualities are not provided; no much larger clone lies one nucleotide away.

For the CD8 naive samples, CD45RO-negative cells were positively selected for CCR7, yielding a CD45RA+CCR7+ population from which TemRA cells were excluded. Donors were healthy HIV-negative adults with no recently reported acute infections or vaccinations. Every donor was a Caucasian adult residing in Nashville, Tennessee, USA. After blood collection by leukapheresis, PBMCs were isolated using Ficoll-Histopaque density gradient centrifugation and then cryopreserved in the vapor phase of liquid nitrogen. Purity and quantity of every magnetically sorted T cell population were checked by analytical flow cytometry. Genomic DNA was isolated from each sorted fraction and quantified by UV absorbance on a Nanodrop 2000c. The germline V gene supplies CDR1 MDHEN and CDR2 SYDVKM. Trimming takes 6 bases off V and 3 bases off J; junction bases not matched to a gene: 10. Its CDR3 holds 15 amino acids, cysteine through phenylalanine. Only the CDR3 DNA is retained, 45 bases long and in frame from the first base.

The research as a whole found: When a handful of donors were compared, the shared fraction of clonotypes was roughly 4.8% for naive CD4, 3% to 4% for naive CD8, 2% to 2.5% for memory CD4, and under 0.5% for memory CD8. Compared with non-shared clonotypes, the clonotypes found in all four sorted-subset donors had higher generation probabilities. Naive subsets generally had larger estimated clonotype richness than memory subsets. Pairwise subsampling indicated that sequencing depth was expected to affect the degree of clonotype sharing among donors. Because the study included a small number of donors, the genetic and exposure-history diversity represented was limited. Even with the large sequencing depth, rarefaction of the sorted-subset datasets indicated that sequencing was incomplete. Only blood was sampled, and tissue TCR repertoires likely differ from those in blood.

The chain uses TRBV28 and TRBJ1-1, and TRBD1 matches 7 of the central bases. Specimen: naive CD8+ T cells sorted from blood. The cell subset or site tag for this specimen amounts to: CD45RA+CCR7+. The sequence was collected from a man younger than 30 in good health. The nucleotides read TGTGCCAGCAGCCCGAGTTCGGACAGGTACACTGAAGCTTTCTTT. Its protein reads: CASSPSSDRYTEAFF.